The 10 T cell receptor beta chains given below trace back to one sample, sequenced in a study of response to subunit inactivated influenza vaccine. In TCRdb, the RT-PCR reads were re-called with MiXCR into one record per CDR3 protein. The top ten hold over 8.5% of the sample, which has a few hundred thousand distinct CDR3 sequences, less than 15% seen once. The specimen was PBMCs from blood, collected about 11 days after vaccination. The origin of the receptors is a man aged 50 to 59 who received an inactivated influenza vaccine.

A few counts support this clonotype. CDR3 sequence: CSVERQGAATEAFF. In nucleotides, the CDR3 is TGCAGCGTTGAGAGACAGGGGGCGGCCACTGAAGCTTTCTTT. The chain combines TRBV29-1 with TRBJ1-1; 10 bases align to TRBD1. The trim removed 3 bases at V and 4 bases at J, leaving 5 bases unmatched. The CDR3 is 14 amino acids. Germline-derived CDR1 and CDR2 are SQVTM and ANQGSEA. The full variable domain, in which reference TRBV29-1 and TRBJ1-1 provide the parts outside the CDR3, is SAVISQKPSRDICQRGTSLTIQCQVDSQVTMMFWYRQQPGQSLTLIATANQGSEATYESGFVIDKFPISRPNLTFSTLTVSNMSPEDSSIYLCSVERQGAATEAFFGQGTRLTVV.

Many counts were recorded for this clonotype. This chain uses TRBV15 with TRBJ2-6, with D uncertain. CDR3 size: 14 residues. Germline-derived CDR1 and CDR2 are LNHNV and YYDKDF (reference sequence). The germline V and J ends were trimmed by 7 bases and 0 bases, with 7 bases remaining between them. CDR3 amino acids: CATTGNSGANVLTF. CDR3 DNA sequence: TGTGCCACCACAGGTAACTCTGGGGCCAACGTCCTGACTTTC.

This rearrangement joins TRBV18 to TRBJ2-2; maybe TRBD1 (5 bases). Per the germline V gene, CDR1 is KGHSH and CDR2 is LQKENI. This CDR3 has 15 amino acids. Trimming pared 2 bases from V and 4 bases from J, leaving 11 bases between. The CDR3 nucleotides are TGTGCCAGCTCACCAATCACCAGGGTCACCGGGGAGCTGTTTTTT. This sequence encodes CASSPITRVTGELFF.

There are many counts of this clonotype. V and J are TRBV20-1 and TRBJ2-3; perhaps D is TRBD1 or TRBD2 (5 bases each). Per germline, CDR1 DFQATT and CDR2 SNEGSKA (reference sequence). V lost 3 bases and J 0 bases, leaving 10 bases between the germline ends. The CDR3 length is 14 residues. In DNA, the CDR3 is TGCAGTGCTAGGAGGGGCCCTAGCACAGATACGCAGTATTTT. Translating gives CSARRGPSTDTQYF.

This clonotype was counted a few times. The rearrangement joins TRBV10-3 to TRBJ1-3, with D tentatively TRBD1 (5 bases). This CDR3 has 13 amino acids. The germline V gene encodes CDR1 ENHRY and CDR2 SYGVKD. Trimming took 6 bases from V and 8 from J, leaving 14 bases between them. This CDR3 reads CAIRGTEGDTIYF. CDR3 DNA sequence: TGTGCCATCAGAGGGACGGAGGGAGACACCATATATTTT.

This clonotype was seen only a few times. The chain is built from TRBV29-1 and TRBJ2-5; 8 bases align to TRBD2. CDR1 and CDR2 from the germline V gene are SQVTM and ANQGSEA. V dropped 0 bases and J dropped 5; count of bases not matched to a gene: 14. The CDR3 is 17 residues long. This CDR3 is CSVEDDRSGSVRETQYF. Here the CDR3 DNA reads TGCAGCGTTGAAGATGATCGGAGCGGGAGCGTGCGGGAGACCCAGTACTTC.

This chain joins TRBV28 and TRBJ1-6; no clear D gene. Between the trimmed V and J ends, which lost 3 bases and 9 bases, there was a span of 6 bases. Germline loops: CDR1 MDHEN, CDR2 SYDVKM. This CDR3 contains 12 residues. The CDR3 is CASSLLRSPLHF. For the CDR3, the DNA is TGTGCCAGCAGTTTGCTGCGTTCACCCCTCCACTTT.

This clonotype was detected only once. The CDR3 DNA follows: TGTGCCAGTAGAAAGAATGAAAAACTGTTTTTT. The encoded protein is CASRKNEKLFF. This sequence joins TRBV19 and TRBJ1-4; D uncertain. This CDR3 has 11 residues. Germline CDR1 is LNHDA and CDR2 is SQIVND (reference sequence). Trimming removed 6 bases from V and 5 bases from J, with 4 bases in between.

This clonotype was counted only a few times. The V and J genes are TRBV7-2 and TRBJ2-3, with D possibly being TRBD1 (5 bases). Germline CDR1 reads SGHTA; CDR2 reads FQGNSA. The CDR3 loop spans 16 amino acids. V lost 0 bases and J 7 bases, leaving 17 bases between the germline ends. CDR3 residues: CASSLADGARANTQYF. The CDR3 bases are TGTGCCAGCAGCTTAGCAGATGGGGCTAGGGCGAATACGCAGTATTTT.

This sequence joins TRBV5-1 and TRBJ2-5; 7 bases map to TRBD2. The CDR3 length is 14 residues. The V gene's germline CDR1 is SGHRS and CDR2 YFSETQ. Losses at the gene ends were 4 bases for V and 5 bases for J; bases not matched to a gene: 8. As DNA, the CDR3 is TGCGCCAGCAGCCTTAGCGGGCCCGGGGAGACCCAGTACTTC. Translating it yields CASSLSGPGETQYF.